This T cell receptor beta chain was obtained from a study of T cell responses to AZD1222 COVID-19 vaccine. Method: immunoSEQ multiplex PCR; TCRdb's copy keeps in-frame clones and lacks some. The sample has roughly 100,000 clones; around 90% are singletons. Germline lookup yields CDR1 SGHRS and CDR2 YFSETQ. The CDR3 is made up of 15 amino acids. Trimming shortened V by 1 base and J by 2 bases, and 11 bases separated the two germline ends. The receptor was isolated from an adult in good health. The sequenced sample was peripheral blood, obtained on day 0 of AZD1222 vaccination. The chain links TRBV5-1 to TRBJ2-3, with D perhaps TRBD2 (6 bases). This CDR3 reads CASSLWTLATDTQYF. Written as DNA, the CDR3 is TGCGCCAGCAGCTTGTGGACACTAGCCACAGATACGCAGTATTTT. The whole variable domain, filled in from reference TRBV5-1 and TRBJ2-3, reads KAGVTQTPRYLIKTRGQQVTLSCSPISGHRSVSWYQQTPGQGLQFLFEYFSETQRNKGNFPGRFSGRQFSNSRSEMNVSTLELGDSALYLCASSLWTLATDTQYFGPGTRLTVL.